This section outlines one T cell receptor beta chain sequence together with its context. These data come from a study of a mutant IDH1 vaccine in newly diagnosed glioma. Germline V gene sequence: CDR1 MDHEN, CDR2 SYDVKM. Trimming removed 6 bases from V and 10 bases from J, with 12 bases in between. CDR3 length: 11 residues. Time point given: baseline, week 1 (first vaccination visit). The sample's treatment: pre-vaccination baseline after standard-of-care therapy. The study enrolled donors with new WHO grade 3 or 4 IDH1-mutant, ATRX-lost astrocytomas. Clones were sequenced by immunoSEQ multiplex PCR, and TCRdb holds only the in-frame ones, with some missing. This sample has 95,000 to 100,000 clones; over 85% occur once, and the top ten carry approximately 0.58%.

The TCR comes from a woman aged 45-60 years with glioma. This chain uses TRBV28 with TRBJ1-1; no reliable D call. The starting material was PBMCs, obtained from a glioma patient treated with radiotherapy, temozolomide or both. The CDR3 nucleotides are TGTGCCAGCAGAGTAGGAACTCGAGCTTTCTTT. It specifies CASRVGTRAFF.